The TCR beta chain described here comes from a study of CD8+CD57+ T cells in acquired aplastic anemia. On this clonotype itself: The junction and the germline gene differ at one end; a read error may be behind it.

CDR3 and TCR beta VDJ profiling relied on genomic DNA as the template. TCRdb re-called the reads through MiXCR, storing one row per CDR3 protein. In the table there are some 220,000 distinct CDR3 sequences, around 32% of which are singletons. CDR3 length equals 12 residues. CDR1 DFQATT and CDR2 SNEGSKA come from the germline V gene (reference sequence). This receptor was identified in a human donor in good health, serving as a control. The V and J genes are TRBV20-1 and TRBJ2-1; no clear D gene. The material sequenced was sorted CD4+, CD8+, or CD8+CD57+ T cells (not recorded which) from PBMCs. The CDR3 DNA is TGCAGTGCCACGGAGTCTTACAGTGAGCAGTCCTTC. Protein product: CSATESYSEQSF.